These 27 T cell receptor beta chains share one sample of origin, sequenced in a study of blood T cells in healthy people across ages. Using a J-beta primer mix together with a sample-barcoded 5' primer, a second PCR was run for 7 to 11 cycles. TCRdb re-called the 5' RACE reads with MiXCR, one entry per CDR3 protein. The sample holds 1.5 million to 2 million distinct CDR3 sequences, 28% seen once. The sample was blood. Receptor source: a woman between 25 and 40 years old in good health.

In this sample, this clonotype turned up a few times. The chain uses TRBV7-2 and TRBJ2-4; D remains ambiguous. The last part of the DNA fits TRBJ2-7 better; the J call may be wrong. CDR1 and CDR2 from the germline V gene are SGHTA and FQGNSA. The CDR3 has 15 residues. In DNA, the CDR3 is TGTGCCAGCAGCCTGACGAGGAACAACTACTACGAGCAGTACTTC. Residues: CASSLTRNNYYEQYF.

As for this clonotype: The junction departs from germline at one end; a sequencing error may be responsible. This chain joins TRBV20-1 and TRBJ2-5, with D maybe TRBD2 (5 bases). Germline V lookup: CDR1 DFQATT, CDR2 SNEGSKA (reference sequence). This CDR3 region has 13 residues. The CDR3 nucleotides are TGCAGTGCTAGGGTCGCACCCGGGGAGATCCAGTACTTC. This translates into CSARVAPGEIQYF.

The rearrangement joins TRBV5-4 to TRBJ2-1; 9 nucleotides align to TRBD1. V shed 3 bases and J 7 bases; nucleotides not matched to a gene: 11. Germline values: CDR1 SGHNT, CDR2 YYREEE (reference sequence). This CDR3 spans 16 amino acids. In DNA form, the CDR3 reads TGTGCCAGCAGCTCGCTACTCGGGACAGGGCTGAATGAGCAGTTCTTC. This encodes CASSSLLGTGLNEQFF.

The gene calls are TRBV29-1 and TRBJ1-2; possible D gene TRBD1, 5 bases. This CDR3 has 14 amino acids. V lost 7 bases, J lost 6 bases, and 21 bases lay in between. CDR1 SQVTM and CDR2 ANQGSEA come from the germline V gene. CDR3 DNA sequence: TGCAGCGCGCAACTAAGGGGTGAGGGCCATGGCTACACCTTC. Residues: CSAQLRGEGHGYTF.

The rearrangement links TRBV24-1 to TRBJ2-5, with D unclear. CDR3 length: 14 residues. Trimming stripped 5 bases from V and 11 bases from J, with 20 bases between. CDR1 KGHDR and CDR2 SFDVKD come from the germline V gene. The CDR3 DNA follows: TGTGCCACCAGTGCTGACACTTCATACAATGAGCAGTACTTC. It encodes CATSADTSYNEQYF.

This clonotype was seen only a few times. The chain couples TRBV6-5 to TRBJ2-7; D unresolved. Per germline, CDR1 MNHEY and CDR2 SVGAGI. V gave up 11 bases and J gave up 1 base, with 15 bases separating them. The CDR3 has 13 amino acids. The CDR3 protein is CAGKKGLSYEQYF. The CDR3 DNA reads TGTGCCGGCAAAAAAGGGCTTTCCTACGAGCAGTACTTC.

This clonotype came up a few times. V usage is TRBV7-9 and J usage is TRBJ2-1; a possible D gene is TRBD2 (5 bases). This CDR3 spans 13 amino acids. V lost 8 bases to trimming and J lost 8 bases, with 16 bases between them. From germline, CDR1 is SEHNR and CDR2 FQNEAQ (reference sequence). CDR3 DNA: TGTGCCAGCTTCGGGGAAAGCCCCCATGAGCAGTTCTTC. This encodes CASFGESPHEQFF.

This clonotype was seen a few times. This sequence joins TRBV27 and TRBJ2-5; a possible D gene is TRBD2 (5 bases). The J call may not be correct, given that the DNA end is closer to TRBJ2-7. Germline V gene data show CDR1 as MNHEY and CDR2 as SMNVEV (reference sequence). The CDR3 loop spans 13 amino acids. CDR3 region: CASSPQDWHEQYF. CDR3 DNA: TGTGCCAGCAGTCCCCAGGACTGGCACGAGCAGTACTTC.

The J gene is TRBJ2-3, the V gene TRBV5-1; a possible D gene is TRBD2 (6 bases). V was shortened by 1 base and J by 10 bases, with 10 bases between the two germline ends. Germline V gene lookup returns CDR1 SGHRS and CDR2 YFSETQ. CDR3 length: 12 amino acids. The CDR3 protein is CASSLMEGSQYF. CDR3 nucleotides: TGCGCCAGCAGCTTGATGGAGGGGTCGCAGTATTTT.

This clonotype was observed many times. V usage is TRBV20-1 and J usage is TRBJ2-5; tentatively, D is TRBD2 (6 bases). V lost 5 bases and J 2 bases, leaving 12 bases between the germline ends. CDR3 size: 13 residues. The germline V gene encodes CDR1 DFQATT and CDR2 SNEGSKA (reference sequence). The CDR3 DNA reads TGCAGTGCTTCCGAGGGACTTCAAGAGACCCAGTACTTC. Translated: CSASEGLQETQYF.

Details on this clonotype: The junction departs from germline at one end; a sequencing error may be responsible. CDR3 region: CAGSLERSSYEQYF. CDR3 coding DNA: TGCGCCGGCAGCTTGGAACGCAGCTCCTACGAGCAGTACTTC. V gene TRBV5-1 combines with J gene TRBJ2-7, with D unresolved. CDR3 length equals 14 residues. From germline, CDR1 is SGHRS and CDR2 YFSETQ.

This chain's CDR3 is CSGAFSYNEQYF. CDR3 nucleotide sequence: TGCAGTGGGGCTTTCTCCTACAATGAGCAGTACTTC. The chain combines TRBV20-1 with TRBJ2-1; D unclear. The J call may be faulty, since TRBJ2-7 better matches the DNA end. Germline-derived CDR1 and CDR2 are DFQATT and SNEGSKA (reference sequence). The CDR3 is 12 amino acids.

This clonotype has a handful of counts. The CDR3 DNA follows: TGTGCCAGCAGCTTTAGAGGACAGGGGGATTCGGGCGAGCAGTACTTC. It is translated as CASSFRGQGDSGEQYF. The V and J genes are TRBV7-9 and TRBJ2-7, with TRBD1 matching 10 bases. The ends lost 3 bases at V and 6 bases at J; junction bases unmatched: 11. Germline-derived CDR1 and CDR2 are SEHNR and FQNEAQ (reference sequence). This CDR3 comprises 16 residues.

With regard to this clonotype: One junction end disagrees with the germline gene, perhaps due to a read error. The V gene is TRBV6-5, the J gene TRBJ1-6, with TRBD1 matching 9 bases. This CDR3 has 15 amino acids. Germline loops: CDR1 MNHEY, CDR2 SVGAGI. The chain's CDR3 is CASSYGTGNNLPLHF. CDR3 sequence (DNA): TGTGCCAGCAGTTATGGGACAGGGAATAATTTACCCCTCCACTTT.

The gene calls are TRBV14 and TRBJ2-5, with D tentatively TRBD1 or TRBD2 (5 bases each). From germline, CDR1 is SGHDN and CDR2 FVKESK. The CDR3 length is 14 residues. V was cut by 4 bases and J by 11 bases, with 20 bases left in between. For the CDR3, the DNA is TGTGCCAGCAGCCCCGGGGCCATCAGGGATGAGCAGTACTTC. Protein product: CASSPGAIRDEQYF.

Details on this clonotype: A much larger clone differs by one base, so this may be a read error. The DNA of the CDR3 is TGCAGTTTTGGTAGCGGTGGGGTTTGGAATACGCAGTATTTT. This encodes CSFGSGGVWNTQYF. The genes are TRBV20-1 and TRBJ2-3, with D maybe TRBD2 (6 bases). CDR1 is DFQATT and CDR2 is SNEGSKA in the germline V gene (reference sequence). This CDR3 has 14 amino acids. Trimming left V 8 bases short and J 7 bases short, with 22 bases between.

A remark on this clonotype: This may come from a read error, since a much larger clone is one base off. The chain is built from TRBV10-3 and TRBJ2-4; TRBD2 is a possible D gene (5 bases). The CDR3 totals 14 residues. V was pared by 2 bases and J by 13 bases, with 18 bases between. CDR1 and CDR2 (germline): ENHRY, SYGVKD. The CDR3 reads CAISESEGYNEQYF. CDR3 DNA: TGTGCCATCAGTGAGAGCGAGGGCTACAATGAGCAGTACTTC.

The V gene is TRBV7-3, the J gene TRBJ2-5; D unresolved. Gene TRBJ2-7 matches the end of the DNA better, so the J call may be wrong. Germline lookup yields CDR1 SGHTA and CDR2 FQGTGA. The CDR3 extends over 15 amino acids. The CDR3: CASSKPDQTPTEQYF. The CDR3, as DNA: TGTGCCAGCAGCAAACCCGACCAAACCCCCACCGAGCAGTACTTC.

A word on this clonotype: The missing conserved phenylalanine or tryptophan at the end of this CDR3 makes a read error likely. This chain connects TRBV4-3 to TRBJ2-1, with 8 nucleotides matching TRBD1. The CDR3 consists of 16 residues. CDR1 is LGHNA, CDR2 YSLEER, per germline. With 0 bases clipped from V and 6 bases from J, the junction kept 7 bases outside the gene matches. The CDR3 bases are TGCGCCAGCAGCCAAGATGCAGGGGGCAGAGTCAATGAGCAGTTCTCC. Its protein is CASSQDAGGRVNEQFS.

This clonotype appeared many times. This rearrangement joins TRBV5-1 to TRBJ1-2, with a possible D match to TRBD1 (6 bases). CDR3 length equals 13 residues. Germline V gene sequence: CDR1 SGHRS, CDR2 YFSETQ. The V gene lost 7 bases and the J gene lost 3 bases, with 13 bases spanning the gap. The CDR3: CASSEGGDYGYTF. Here the CDR3 DNA reads TGCGCCAGCTCCGAGGGGGGTGACTATGGCTACACCTTC.

J is TRBJ2-5 and V is TRBV6-6; tentative D call: TRBD2 (7 bases). Germline CDR1 is MNHNY and CDR2 is SVGAGI (reference sequence). CDR3 length equals 16 residues. Between the trimmed V and J ends, which lost 6 bases and 0 bases, there was a span of 17 bases. This CDR3 reads CASSSVGGAYQETQYF. CDR3 DNA: TGTGCCAGCAGCTCAGTAGGGGGGGCGTACCAAGAGACCCAGTACTTC.

The V call is TRBV3-1, the J call TRBJ2-5; D gene uncertain. The CDR3 runs 15 residues. Germline values: CDR1 LGHDT, CDR2 YNNKEL (reference sequence). The V end was cut by 1 base, the J end by 1 base, with 10 bases between. Here the CDR3 DNA reads TGTGCCAGCAGCCAAGTAGTGCAGCTCCAAGAGACCCAGTACTTC. Amino acids: CASSQVVQLQETQYF.

This chain joins TRBV5-6 and TRBJ2-7; unclear D gene. With 1 base removed from V and 2 bases from J, the gap between germline ends came to 10 bases. The CDR3 totals 14 residues. Looked up from germline, CDR1 is SGHDT and CDR2 is YYEEEE. The CDR3 loop is CASSLYSIAYEQYF. The CDR3 DNA is TGTGCCAGCAGCTTGTACAGCATAGCCTACGAGCAGTACTTC.

In the case of this clonotype: It may be a read error: a sequence one base away is much more abundant. The rearrangement joins TRBV12-3 or TRBV12-4 to TRBJ2-4, with D perhaps matching TRBD1 (6 bases). The J call may be faulty, since TRBJ2-7 better matches the DNA end. The CDR3 covers 15 residues. As DNA, the CDR3 is TGTGCCCGCAGAGGAAGGGACATGAGCTCCTACGAGCAGTACTTC. Translation gives CARRGRDMSSYEQYF.

The chain joins TRBV5-1 to TRBJ2-3; 12 nucleotides align to TRBD2. V dropped 4 bases and J dropped 0; count of bases not matched to a gene: 3. Germline assignment: CDR1 SGHRS and CDR2 YFSETQ. This CDR3 spans 16 amino acids. This CDR3 is CASSMTSGSSTDTQYF. The CDR3, as DNA: TGCGCCAGCAGCATGACTAGCGGGAGTAGCACAGATACGCAGTATTTT.

This clonotype was recorded many times. The gene calls are TRBV7-2 and TRBJ2-7; D is unresolved. Germline loops: CDR1 SGHTA, CDR2 FQGNSA. The CDR3 runs to 12 residues. V lost 4 bases, J lost 0 bases, and 4 bases lay in between. DNA of the CDR3: TGTGCCAGCAGCTCCAACTCCTACGAGCAGTACTTC. Protein: CASSSNSYEQYF.

This clonotype has at least ten counts. The rearrangement links TRBV5-1 to TRBJ2-7; no definite D call. The V end was cut by 2 bases, the J end by 5 bases, with 11 bases between. In germline, CDR1 is SGHRS, CDR2 YFSETQ. The CDR3 has 13 residues. The CDR3 is CASSLATQHEQYF. CDR3 DNA: TGCGCCAGCAGCTTAGCTACCCAACACGAGCAGTACTTC.